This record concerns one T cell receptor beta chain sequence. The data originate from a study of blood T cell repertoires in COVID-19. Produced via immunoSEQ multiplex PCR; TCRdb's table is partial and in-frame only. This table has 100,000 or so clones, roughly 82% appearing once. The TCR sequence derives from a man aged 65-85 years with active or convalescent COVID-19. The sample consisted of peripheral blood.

The CDR3 DNA sequence: TGCAGCGCCGCGGAAGGATTGACCTATGGCTACACCTTC. This codes for CSAAEGLTYGYTF. V is TRBV29-1 and J is TRBJ1-2; D is uncertain. Germline assignment: CDR1 SQVTM and CDR2 ANQGSEA. V lost 7 bases to trimming and J lost 4 bases, with 16 bases between them. The CDR3 length is 13 residues.